These T cell receptor beta chains were read from a single sample in a study of blood T cell repertoires in COVID-19. TCRdb's table, derived via immunoSEQ multiplex PCR, lists solely in-frame clones and lacks some. The sample records roughly 230,000 clones, around 82% being singletons. The sample consisted of peripheral blood. All receptors come from a man in his forties or fifties with active or convalescent COVID-19. The CDR3 runs from the conserved cysteine through the conserved F or W. D genes are given only for firm matches. Rows give clone size only sometimes, using once, few, many, or a class for an expanded clone.

CDR3nt: TGTGCCAGCAGCGCACTAGCGGGGTCTGGGGAGCAGTACTTC
CDR3aa: CASSALAGSGEQYF
d_gene: TRBD2
v_gene: TRBV9
j_gene: TRBJ2-7
abundance: .

CDR3nt: TGTGCCAGCTCGGTCGGTAGGGAGTCCGCAGCTGGCTACACCTTC
CDR3aa: CASSVGRESAAGYTF
d_gene: .
v_gene: TRBV18
j_gene: TRBJ1-2
abundance: .

CDR3nt: TGTGCCAGCAGTTCCCTGACAGGGGCAGGTAATTCACCCCTCCACTTT
CDR3aa: CASSSLTGAGNSPLHF
d_gene: TRBD1
v_gene: TRBV27
j_gene: TRBJ1-6
abundance: .

CDR3nt: TGTGCCAGCAGCTTAACGGGTGGACAGTCCTACAATGAGCAGTTCTTC
CDR3aa: CASSLTGGQSYNEQFF
d_gene: .
v_gene: TRBV7-3
j_gene: TRBJ2-1
abundance: .

CDR3nt: TGTGCCAGCAGCCAAGACCCGGCCAGTCCAGGGGTCGGGCAGCCCCAGCATTTT
CDR3aa: CASSQDPASPGVGQPQHF
d_gene: .
v_gene: TRBV3-1/TRBV3-2
j_gene: TRBJ1-5
abundance: .

CDR3nt: TGTGCCAGTAGTATTGTGATCGGGATAAATCAGCCCCAGCATTTT
CDR3aa: CASSIVIGINQPQHF
d_gene: .
v_gene: TRBV19
j_gene: TRBJ1-5
abundance: .

CDR3nt: TGCGCCAGCAGCCAAGGGGCTGCTACGACTATGAACACTGAAGCTTTCTTT
CDR3aa: CASSQGAATTMNTEAFF
d_gene: .
v_gene: TRBV4-1
j_gene: TRBJ1-1
abundance: .

CDR3nt: TGTGCCAGCAGCTTAGCGCGGGGTGGAGTCGCCGCCTACGAGCAGTACTTC
CDR3aa: CASSLARGGVAAYEQYF
d_gene: .
v_gene: TRBV7-9
j_gene: TRBJ2-7
abundance: .

CDR3nt: TGTGCCAGCAGTGAGGCAGCCGACTCCTACGAGCAGTACTTC
CDR3aa: CASSEAADSYEQYF
d_gene: .
v_gene: TRBV11-2
j_gene: TRBJ2-7
abundance: .

CDR3nt: TGTGCCAGCACACGGACAGAGAACACTGAAGCTTTCTTT
CDR3aa: CASTRTENTEAFF
d_gene: .
v_gene: TRBV6-5
j_gene: TRBJ1-1
abundance: .

CDR3nt: TGTGCCTGGAGTCGGACAGGGGACTCTGGAAACACCATATATTTT
CDR3aa: CAWSRTGDSGNTIYF
d_gene: TRBD1
v_gene: TRBV30
j_gene: TRBJ1-3
abundance: .

CDR3nt: TGTGCCAGCAGACTTGACAGGGCGGCTAATGAAAAACTGTTTTTT
CDR3aa: CASRLDRAANEKLFF
d_gene: TRBD1
v_gene: TRBV6-5
j_gene: TRBJ1-4
abundance: once

CDR3nt: TGTGCCAGCAGCTCAGTGGACAGCCATAATTCACCCCTCCACTTT
CDR3aa: CASSSVDSHNSPLHF
d_gene: .
v_gene: TRBV9
j_gene: TRBJ1-6
abundance: .

CDR3nt: TGTGCCAGCAGCTTAGAAGGGACTAGCGCCCAGAAGCAGTTCTTC
CDR3aa: CASSLEGTSAQKQFF
d_gene: TRBD2
v_gene: TRBV11-2
j_gene: TRBJ2-1
abundance: once

CDR3nt: TGTGCCAGCAGTGCGACAGGGCGAGCTGAAGCTTTCTTT
CDR3aa: CASSATGRAEAFF
d_gene: TRBD1
v_gene: TRBV6-4
j_gene: TRBJ1-1
abundance: .

CDR3nt: TGTGCCAGCAGCTCAGCGGGGCAATTTGATGAGCAGTTCTTC
CDR3aa: CASSSAGQFDEQFF
d_gene: TRBD2
v_gene: TRBV7-3
j_gene: TRBJ2-1
abundance: .

CDR3nt: TGCGCCAGCAGCTTGGGGGCAGGTCCATTAATCGGGGAGCTGTTTTTT
CDR3aa: CASSLGAGPLIGELFF
d_gene: .
v_gene: TRBV5-1
j_gene: TRBJ2-2
abundance: .

CDR3nt: TGTGCCAGCAGTTACTCGGTAAACCTAGCTAACTATGGCTACACCTTC
CDR3aa: CASSYSVNLANYGYTF
d_gene: .
v_gene: TRBV6-5
j_gene: TRBJ1-2
abundance: .

CDR3nt: TGTGCCAGCACCCCCCGTGGGGCGGGGGGTTACAATGAGCAGTTCTTC
CDR3aa: CASTPRGAGGYNEQFF
d_gene: TRBD2
v_gene: TRBV28
j_gene: TRBJ2-1
abundance: .

CDR3nt: TGTGCCAGCAACCTCGTGCGGGACACTGAAGCTTTCTTT
CDR3aa: CASNLVRDTEAFF
d_gene: .
v_gene: TRBV7-9
j_gene: TRBJ1-1
abundance: few

CDR3nt: TGTGCCACCAGCAGAGAAGGGGACAGCTCCTACACCTTC
CDR3aa: CATSREGDSSYTF
d_gene: TRBD1
v_gene: TRBV15
j_gene: TRBJ1-2
abundance: .

CDR3nt: TGTGCCAGCAGCTCACGGGACAGGCGACATCTTTATGGCTACACCTTC
CDR3aa: CASSSRDRRHLYGYTF
d_gene: TRBD1
v_gene: TRBV7-8
j_gene: TRBJ1-2
abundance: .

CDR3nt: TGTGCCAGCAGCTCGGGACAGGGAGCAACGGATACGCAGTATTTT
CDR3aa: CASSSGQGATDTQYF
d_gene: TRBD1
v_gene: TRBV7-2
j_gene: TRBJ2-3
abundance: once

CDR3nt: TGTGCCATCAGTGCTGGTACTAGTGGTTCCTACAATGAGCAGTTCTTC
CDR3aa: CAISAGTSGSYNEQFF
d_gene: .
v_gene: TRBV10-3
j_gene: TRBJ2-1
abundance: .

CDR3nt: TGTGCCAGTTCACCCCAGAACAATCAGCCCCAGCATTTT
CDR3aa: CASSPQNNQPQHF
d_gene: .
v_gene: TRBV19
j_gene: TRBJ1-5
abundance: .

CDR3nt: TGTGCCAGCAGTGGGACATTCTCTGGAAACACCATATATTTT
CDR3aa: CASSGTFSGNTIYF
d_gene: .
v_gene: TRBV6-2/TRBV6-3
j_gene: TRBJ1-3
abundance: .

CDR3nt: TGTGCCAGCAGCACCTTACTAGCGGGGGGCACAGATACGCAGTATTTT
CDR3aa: CASSTLLAGGTDTQYF
d_gene: TRBD2
v_gene: TRBV11-2
j_gene: TRBJ2-3
abundance: .

CDR3nt: TGTGCCAGCAGCTTAGGAGGACCGAACACTGAAGCTTTCTTT
CDR3aa: CASSLGGPNTEAFF
d_gene: .
v_gene: TRBV27
j_gene: TRBJ1-1
abundance: .

CDR3nt: TGTGCCAGCAGCTTAGAGTACAGGCGCTGGGATGGCTACACCTTC
CDR3aa: CASSLEYRRWDGYTF
d_gene: .
v_gene: TRBV7-8
j_gene: TRBJ1-2
abundance: .

CDR3nt: TGTGCCAGCAGCCCCCCCCGGGGGAATGAGCAGTTCTTC
CDR3aa: CASSPPRGNEQFF
d_gene: .
v_gene: TRBV7-8
j_gene: TRBJ2-1
abundance: .

CDR3nt: TGTGCCAGCAGCACCGGCCCCCGAGCGGCCACTGAAGCTTTCTTT
CDR3aa: CASSTGPRAATEAFF
d_gene: .
v_gene: TRBV5-5
j_gene: TRBJ1-1
abundance: .

CDR3nt: TGTGCCATCAGTCAAGGGGATGGTCAGCCCCAGCATTTT
CDR3aa: CAISQGDGQPQHF
d_gene: .
v_gene: TRBV10-3
j_gene: TRBJ1-5
abundance: .

CDR3nt: TGTGCCAGCAGCCCCCGCGGCACCTTC
CDR3aa: CASSPRGTF
d_gene: .
v_gene: TRBV7-3
j_gene: TRBJ1-2
abundance: few

CDR3nt: TGCAGCGTTTATCAGGGGGTCACTGAAGCTTTCTTT
CDR3aa: CSVYQGVTEAFF
d_gene: TRBD1
v_gene: TRBV29-1
j_gene: TRBJ1-1
abundance: .

CDR3nt: TGTGCCATCCGGACAGGGGAGGTCACCGGGGAGCTGTTTTTT
CDR3aa: CAIRTGEVTGELFF
d_gene: TRBD1
v_gene: TRBV2
j_gene: TRBJ2-2
abundance: once

CDR3nt: TGTGCCAGCAGTTTTGCAGGGGCCCCTGAAGCTTTCTTT
CDR3aa: CASSFAGAPEAFF
d_gene: .
v_gene: TRBV12-3/TRBV12-4
j_gene: TRBJ1-1
abundance: .

CDR3nt: TGTGCCAGCAGCCCAGGGTTGGGGACCGGGGAGCTGTTTTTT
CDR3aa: CASSPGLGTGELFF
d_gene: .
v_gene: TRBV11-2
j_gene: TRBJ2-2
abundance: .

CDR3nt: TGTGCCAGCAGTGAGGGCAGGGCTCAGTATGGCTACACCTTC
CDR3aa: CASSEGRAQYGYTF
d_gene: .
v_gene: TRBV2
j_gene: TRBJ1-2
abundance: .

CDR3nt: TGTGCCTGCTTTTACGTCGGGTCCTACGAGCAGTACTTC
CDR3aa: CACFYVGSYEQYF
d_gene: .
v_gene: TRBV30
j_gene: TRBJ2-7
abundance: .

CDR3nt: TGTGCCAGCCGGACCGGAGGCTCTGGAAACACCATATATTTT
CDR3aa: CASRTGGSGNTIYF
d_gene: .
v_gene: TRBV19
j_gene: TRBJ1-3
abundance: few

CDR3nt: TGTGCCAGCTCACCGAACGCCCGGGGGGCCCACGAGCAGTACTTC
CDR3aa: CASSPNARGAHEQYF
d_gene: .
v_gene: TRBV18
j_gene: TRBJ2-7
abundance: .

CDR3nt: TGTGCCAGCAGTTCTAGACAGGGAGAGAGCAATCAGCCCCAGCATTTT
CDR3aa: CASSSRQGESNQPQHF
d_gene: TRBD1
v_gene: TRBV6-6
j_gene: TRBJ1-5
abundance: .

CDR3nt: TGTGCCAGCAGTGAGGGTGGGGGGTTTTCGATGAACACTGAAGCTTTCTTT
CDR3aa: CASSEGGGFSMNTEAFF
d_gene: .
v_gene: TRBV6-1
j_gene: TRBJ1-1
abundance: .

CDR3nt: TGTGCCAGCAGCTTAGGGGGCGCAACGCGGGGCTACACCTTC
CDR3aa: CASSLGGATRGYTF
d_gene: .
v_gene: TRBV7-9
j_gene: TRBJ1-2
abundance: .

CDR3nt: TGCAGCGTTGGACGCGTGCAGGCGAACACTGAAGCTTTCTTT
CDR3aa: CSVGRVQANTEAFF
d_gene: .
v_gene: TRBV29-1
j_gene: TRBJ1-1
abundance: .

CDR3nt: TGCGCCAGAGCGGCCGGGGAGCTGTTTTTT
CDR3aa: CARAAGELFF
d_gene: .
v_gene: TRBV23-1
j_gene: TRBJ2-2
abundance: .

CDR3nt: TGTGCCAGTAGTACCTCCGGAGGGGGCCAGCTTTCGAGCAATCAGCCCCAGCATTTT
CDR3aa: CASSTSGGGQLSSNQPQHF
d_gene: TRBD1
v_gene: TRBV19
j_gene: TRBJ1-5
abundance: .

CDR3nt: TGTGCCAGCAGTGATCTCCGGGACAGGGGGGTATATTTT
CDR3aa: CASSDLRDRGVYF
d_gene: TRBD1
v_gene: TRBV2
j_gene: TRBJ1-3
abundance: .

CDR3nt: TGTGCCAGCAGCCCTCTAAGAAGCGGGGCCTCCACAGATACGCAGTATTTT
CDR3aa: CASSPLRSGASTDTQYF
d_gene: TRBD2
v_gene: TRBV7-2
j_gene: TRBJ2-3
abundance: .

CDR3nt: TGTGCCAGCAGTTGGGTGAGACAGATTAATTCACCCCTCCACTTT
CDR3aa: CASSWVRQINSPLHF
d_gene: .
v_gene: TRBV6-5
j_gene: TRBJ1-6
abundance: .

CDR3nt: TGTGCCACCCTAGCGGGGGGGCCTGTGGAGACCCAGTACTTC
CDR3aa: CATLAGGPVETQYF
d_gene: TRBD2
v_gene: TRBV28
j_gene: TRBJ2-5
abundance: .

CDR3nt: TGTGCCAGCAGCTTAGCCCCCGCAACTGCGAACACCGGGGAGCTGTTTTTT
CDR3aa: CASSLAPATANTGELFF
d_gene: .
v_gene: TRBV7-2
j_gene: TRBJ2-2
abundance: .

CDR3nt: TGCGCCAGCAGCCCGGAGACAGGGAACACTGAAGCTTTCTTT
CDR3aa: CASSPETGNTEAFF
d_gene: .
v_gene: TRBV4-1
j_gene: TRBJ1-1
abundance: .